The 23 T cell receptor beta chains below come from one sample, sequenced in a study of T cells after yellow fever vaccination. TCRdb re-called the 5' RACE reads with MiXCR, one entry per CDR3 protein. The sample lists roughly 140,000 distinct CDR3 sequences; roughly 8.2% were seen once. This specimen was CD4+ T cells sorted from PBMCs, taken 5 days after the yellow fever booster vaccination. All receptors derive from a man between 25 and 39 years old who received the YFV17D yellow fever vaccine.

This clonotype was seen only once. A much larger clone differs by one base, so this may be a read error. The genes are TRBV20-1 and TRBJ1-5; 8 bases line up with TRBD1. From germline, CDR1 is DFQATT and CDR2 SNEGSKA (reference sequence). The CDR3 extends over 12 amino acids. The CDR3 spells CSARVGGQAQNF. Here the CDR3 DNA reads TGCAGTGCTAGAGTGGGGGGACAGGCCCAGAATTTT.

Comment on this clonotype: The CDR3 carries no conserved terminal phenylalanine or tryptophan, so it likely arises from a read error. V gene TRBV12-3 or TRBV12-4 combines with J gene TRBJ2-3; D is ambiguous. Trimming took off 6 bases at V and 0 bases at J, with 10 bases between the two ends. The CDR3 is 14 amino acids. Here the CDR3 reads CASSPQSSTDTQYY. The DNA for the CDR3 is TGTGCCAGCAGCCCTCAAAGTAGCACAGATACGCAGTATTAT.

For this clonotype: This may arise from a read error, as a much more abundant clone is one base away. The J gene is TRBJ1-1, the V gene TRBV5-1; 8 nucleotides line up with TRBD1. This CDR3 spans 16 amino acids. Germline assignment: CDR1 SGHRS and CDR2 YFSETQ. CDR3 protein: CGSSLEQGGVNTEAFF. The CDR3 DNA is TGCGGCAGCAGCTTGGAACAGGGGGGAGTTAACACTGAAGCTTTCTTT. Filled out from reference TRBV5-1 and TRBJ1-1, the complete variable domain reads KAGVTQTPRYLIKTRGQQVTLSCSPISGHRSVSWYQQTPGQGLQFLFEYFSETQRNKGNFPGRFSGRQFSNSRSEMNVSTLELGDSALYLCGSSLEQGGVNTEAFFGQGTRLTVV.

This clonotype was seen many times. The V and J genes are TRBV20-1 and TRBJ2-1; 7 nucleotides match TRBD2. This CDR3 contains 14 residues. The trim removed 6 bases at V and 5 bases at J, leaving 10 bases unmatched. The germline V gene has CDR1 DFQATT and CDR2 SNEGSKA (reference sequence). The CDR3 bases are TGCAGTGCCGCAGGCGGGAGTATCAACAATGAGCAGTTCTTC. As protein: CSAAGGSINNEQFF.

This clonotype was counted at least ten times. This chain joins TRBV29-1 and TRBJ1-1, with a weak D call TRBD1 (6 bases). V lost 7 bases to trimming and J lost 4 bases, with 19 bases between them. This CDR3 comprises 14 residues. Germline values: CDR1 SQVTM, CDR2 ANQGSEA. The CDR3 here is CSALRSGVFTEAFF. For the CDR3, the DNA is TGCAGCGCCCTACGGTCAGGGGTTTTCACTGAAGCTTTCTTT.

Ten or more counts support this clonotype. The chain is built from TRBV5-6 and TRBJ2-5; tentatively, D is TRBD1 (6 bases). Germline CDR1 and CDR2: SGHDT and YYEEEE. The CDR3 contains 16 residues. Trimming stripped 4 bases from V and 1 base from J, with 17 bases between. This chain's CDR3 is CASSRPGDNIQETQYF. The CDR3 DNA reads TGTGCCAGCAGCCGGCCAGGGGACAACATCCAAGAGACCCAGTACTTC.

Remarks on this clonotype: This sequence may be a read error, since a much larger clone differs from it by one base. The genes are TRBV28 and TRBJ2-7, with D possibly TRBD1 on 5 matching bases. In germline, CDR1 is MDHEN, CDR2 SYDVKM. The CDR3 sequence is 12 residues long. The V and J ends lost 3 bases and 7 bases respectively, with 10 bases between them. The CDR3 sequence: CASSLGHGEQYF. The CDR3, as DNA: TGTGCCAGCAGTTTGGGGCATGGTGAGCAGTACTTC.

There are many counts of this clonotype. The chain employs TRBV12-3 or TRBV12-4 and TRBJ2-3; 7 bases match TRBD2. This CDR3 has 13 residues. V lost 7 bases to trimming and J lost 2 bases; unmatched junction nucleotides: 3. CDR3 sequence: CASTRDYTDTQYF. The CDR3 DNA reads as TGTGCCAGCACCAGGGACTACACAGATACGCAGTATTTT.

To note about this clonotype: A read error may be the cause here, since a much bigger clone is one base away. The chain employs TRBV11-2 and TRBJ2-1; a possible D gene is TRBD1 (5 bases). The germline V and J ends were trimmed by 4 bases and 8 bases, with 18 bases remaining between them. Germline CDR1 reads SGHAT; CDR2 reads FQNNGV. CDR3 length: 15 residues. The CDR3 spells CASSSQPTVSHEQFF. The DNA for the CDR3 is TGTGCCAGCAGCTCCCAGCCGACAGTGAGTCATGAGCAGTTCTTC. Full variable domain (missing parts from reference TRBV11-2 and TRBJ2-1): EAGVAQSPRYKIIEKRQSVAFWCNPISGHATLYWYQQILGQGPKLLIQFQNNGVVDDSQLPKDRFSAERLKGVDSTLKIQPAKLEDSAVYLCASSSQPTVSHEQFFGPGTRLTVL.

Ten or more counts support this clonotype. The chain is built from TRBV10-3 and TRBJ2-4; 8 bases are shared with TRBD1. With 3 bases clipped from V and 3 bases from J, the junction kept 7 bases outside the gene matches. The CDR3 is 16 residues long. Germline V gene lookup returns CDR1 ENHRY and CDR2 SYGVKD. This CDR3 is CAISDARGPGKNIQYF. As DNA, the CDR3 is TGTGCCATCAGTGACGCCAGGGGGCCTGGCAAAAACATTCAGTACTTC.

The rearrangement uses TRBV28 and TRBJ2-2, with TRBD2 identical over 12 bases. V was pared by 10 bases and J by 5 bases, with 2 bases of the junction left unmatched. The CDR3 sequence is 13 residues long. In germline, CDR1 is MDHEN, CDR2 SYDVKM. The CDR3 DNA reads as TGTGCCACCGGGACTAGCGGGACCGGGGAGCTGTTTTTT. Translating gives CATGTSGTGELFF.

This clonotype came up many times. The gene calls are TRBV7-9 and TRBJ2-1; D possibly corresponds to TRBD2 (5 bases). The CDR3 totals 14 residues. V was clipped by 9 bases and J by 8 bases, with 20 bases between them. Germline CDR1 reads SEHNR; CDR2 reads FQNEAQ (reference sequence). This CDR3 reads CASKPVDSLHEQFF. Here the CDR3 DNA reads TGTGCCAGTAAACCGGTGGACTCCCTCCATGAGCAGTTCTTC.

This clonotype was detected only a few times. Here the CDR3 reads CASSPLRVLGQGNYNEQFF. CDR3 nucleotide sequence: TGTGCCAGCAGCCCCCTGAGGGTCCTAGGGCAGGGAAACTACAATGAGCAGTTCTTC. The chain is built from TRBV11-2 and TRBJ2-1; D is tentatively TRBD1 or TRBD2 (5 bases each). V dropped 5 bases and J dropped 3 bases, with 26 bases sitting between them. CDR3 size: 19 residues. Germline V gene sequence: CDR1 SGHAT, CDR2 FQNNGV.

This clonotype was recorded many times. The chain employs TRBV20-1 and TRBJ2-7; no firm D call. Germline loops: CDR1 DFQATT, CDR2 SNEGSKA (reference sequence). CDR3 size: 13 residues. Trimming stripped 7 bases from V and 2 bases from J, with 15 bases between. The CDR3 coding sequence is TGCAGTGGACGCCTCGGCCAGACCTACGAGCAGTACTTC. This translates into CSGRLGQTYEQYF.

In this sample, this clonotype turned up many times. The rearrangement uses TRBV29-1 and TRBJ2-5; TRBD1 aligns across 10 bases. Germline trimming cut 4 bases from V and 4 bases from J; bases unmatched to any gene: 0. This CDR3 contains 12 residues. Germline values: CDR1 SQVTM, CDR2 ANQGSEA. CDR3 region: CSVGDRGETQYF. The CDR3 DNA sequence: TGCAGCGTTGGGGACAGGGGAGAGACCCAGTACTTC.

This clonotype was picked up many times. V is TRBV27 and J is TRBJ1-1; D is possibly TRBD1 (5 bases). This CDR3 region has 14 residues. Deletions cut 8 bases from V and 4 bases from J, with 17 bases between. Germline V gives CDR1 MNHEY, CDR2 SMNVEV (reference sequence). The CDR3 DNA reads TGTGCCAGCCGGCGAGGGGCTGAATTCACTGAAGCTTTCTTT. Translated: CASRRGAEFTEAFF.

Regarding this clonotype: A much bigger clone sits one base away, suggesting this may be a read error. Written as DNA, the CDR3 is TGCAGTGCTAGAGAAGGCGGGTGGGCAGAGACCCAGTACTTC. Amino acids: CSAREGGWAETQYF. The chain employs TRBV20-1 and TRBJ2-5, with a weak D call TRBD2 (5 bases). CDR1 is DFQATT, CDR2 SNEGSKA, per germline (reference sequence). This CDR3 contains 14 residues. Trimming stripped 0 bases from V and 4 bases from J, with 12 bases between.

This clonotype occurred many times. The chain joins TRBV5-1 to TRBJ2-5, with a tentative D call TRBD1 (6 bases). Trimming stripped 4 bases from V and 1 base from J, with 11 bases between. This CDR3 has 14 residues. The germline gives CDR1 SGHRS, CDR2 YFSETQ. This CDR3 reads CASSGDRPQETQYF. DNA of the CDR3: TGCGCCAGCAGCGGAGACAGGCCCCAAGAGACCCAGTACTTC.

This clonotype was counted ten times or more. The genes are TRBV14 and TRBJ2-6; 9 bases agree with TRBD2. Germline CDR1 SGHDN, CDR2 FVKESK. The CDR3 has 18 amino acids. After removal of 1 base from V and 4 bases from J, the junction contained 8 bases not matched to a gene. The DNA of the CDR3 is TGTGCCAGCAGCCAAGTGGAACTAGCGGGTTACGGGGCCAACGTCCTGACTTTC. Translating it yields CASSQVELAGYGANVLTF.

Only a few counts were recorded for this clonotype. The chain employs TRBV30 and TRBJ2-7; 8 positions match TRBD2. The CDR3 covers 15 residues. V lost 2 bases and J lost 0; bases outside the gene matches: 6. CDR1 and CDR2 (germline): GTSNPN, SVGIG (reference sequence). CDR3 in amino acids: CAWSLVAGGSYEQYF. In DNA form, the CDR3 reads TGTGCCTGGAGTCTGGTGGCGGGAGGCTCCTACGAGCAGTACTTC.

This clonotype came up many times. The rearrangement uses TRBV7-9 and TRBJ2-7, with D possibly TRBD2 on 5 matching bases. Trimming removed 4 bases from V and 5 bases from J, with 12 bases in between. The CDR3 is made up of 13 amino acids. Germline V gives CDR1 SEHNR, CDR2 FQNEAQ (reference sequence). The CDR3 sequence: CASSYAGLNEQYF. The CDR3 DNA reads as TGTGCCAGCAGCTACGCGGGTCTGAACGAGCAGTACTTC.

This clonotype was picked up many times. V and J are TRBV6-1 and TRBJ2-6; no clear D gene. The CDR3 contains 15 residues. V was cut by 6 bases and J by 0 bases, with 9 bases left in between. Germline CDR1 and CDR2: MNHNS and SASEGT. CDR3 bases: TGTGCCAGCAGGCCTACGATCTCTGGGGCCAACGTCCTGACTTTC. Translation gives CASRPTISGANVLTF.

This chain uses TRBV9 with TRBJ2-3; no clear D gene. V shed 0 bases and J shed 3 bases, with 5 bases lying between them. This CDR3 comprises 13 residues. Germline V gives CDR1 SGDLS, CDR2 YYNGEE. Here the CDR3 reads CASSVDETDTQYF. CDR3 bases: TGTGCCAGCAGCGTAGATGAGACAGATACGCAGTATTTT. Filled out from reference TRBV9 and TRBJ2-3, the complete variable domain reads DSGVTQTPKHLITATGQRVTLRCSPRSGDLSVYWYQQSLDQGLQFLIQYYNGEERAKGNILERFSAQQFPDLHSELNLSSLELGDSALYFCASSVDETDTQYFGPGTRLTVL.